The 20 T cell receptor beta chains below were found in one sample sequenced in a study of molecular identifiers for immune sequencing clone quantification. TCRdb processed the PCR reads anew with MiXCR; each CDR3 protein has one entry. Among about 630,000 distinct CDR3 sequences, roughly 27% were seen once, and the ten largest hold 0.7% to 0.95%. Sequencing input: naive CD8+ T cells from blood, with Jurkat cell RNA spiked in. Stated subset: FACS-sorted CD8+CD4-CCR7+CD45RA+ naive T cells. Receptors originate from a human donor in good health. Some libraries in this study had Jurkat cell RNA spiked in.

This clonotype was counted ten times or more. The V and J genes are TRBV13 and TRBJ2-5; 8 nucleotides line up with TRBD2. Germline V lookup: CDR1 PRHDT, CDR2 FYEKMQ (reference sequence). The length of the CDR3 is 15 residues. V lost 0 bases to trimming and J lost 5 bases; unmatched junction nucleotides: 5. CDR3 DNA sequence: TGTGCCAGCAGCTTAGGAAGCGGGAGTTACGAGACCCAGTACTTC. Translation: CASSLGSGSYETQYF.

The genes are TRBV5-1 and TRBJ2-1, with D perhaps matching TRBD2 (5 bases). This CDR3 region has 14 residues. Germline lookup yields CDR1 SGHRS and CDR2 YFSETQ. V lost 3 bases and J lost 3, with 10 bases in between. The CDR3 bases are TGCGCCAGCAGCTCCACACTAGACTACAATGAGCAGTTCTTC. Translation gives CASSSTLDYNEQFF. Filled out from reference TRBV5-1 and TRBJ2-1, the complete variable domain reads KAGVTQTPRYLIKTRGQQVTLSCSPISGHRSVSWYQQTPGQGLQFLFEYFSETQRNKGNFPGRFSGRQFSNSRSEMNVSTLELGDSALYLCASSSTLDYNEQFFGPGTRLTVL.

This clonotype was counted many times. The chain is built from TRBV30 and TRBJ2-1, with 7 bases matching TRBD2. The ends lost 2 bases at V and 7 bases at J; junction bases unmatched: 2. The CDR3 length is 12 residues. Per the germline V gene, CDR1 is GTSNPN and CDR2 is SVGIG (reference sequence). The CDR3 loop reads CAWSISGNEQFF. In DNA form, the CDR3 reads TGTGCCTGGAGTATTAGCGGGAATGAGCAGTTCTTC.

In regard to this clonotype: Just one base apart from a much larger clone, this may be a read error. This chain joins TRBV4-3 and TRBJ2-3; D is unclear. Germline CDR1 and CDR2: LGHNA and YSLEER. CDR3 length: 14 amino acids. The CDR3 reads CASGQDRGEDTQYF. The CDR3 nucleotides are TGCGCCAGCGGCCAAGACCGTGGGGAAGATACGCAGTATTTT.

This clonotype came up many times. Here the CDR3 DNA reads TGTGCCAGCAGCCAGTCGAGCATCTCTGGGGCCAACGTCCTGACTTTC. This encodes CASSQSSISGANVLTF. V usage is TRBV14 and J usage is TRBJ2-6; D remains unclear. There are 16 residues in the CDR3. CDR1 SGHDN and CDR2 FVKESK come from the germline V gene. The germline V and J ends were trimmed by 3 bases and 0 bases, with 9 bases remaining between them.

This chain joins TRBV27 and TRBJ1-6, with D perhaps TRBD1 (6 bases). The CDR3 is 15 residues long. The V gene's germline CDR1 is MNHEY and CDR2 SMNVEV (reference sequence). V dropped 4 bases and J dropped 4 bases, with 11 bases sitting between them. The CDR3 nucleotides read TGTGCCAGCAGTTCCCGGGACACTTATAATTCACCCCTCCACTTT. Translation gives CASSSRDTYNSPLHF.

This clonotype was detected ten times or more. V and J are TRBV28 and TRBJ1-1, with TRBD1 identical over 9 bases. J gave up 6 bases and V 5 bases, and 7 bases lay outside the gene matches. The CDR3 has 14 amino acids. Germline V gives CDR1 MDHEN, CDR2 SYDVKM. The CDR3 DNA is TGTGCCAGCAGTAGAGGGACAGGGACCCCTGAAGCTTTCTTT. This encodes CASSRGTGTPEAFF.

This clonotype was seen just once. The rearrangement uses TRBV27 and TRBJ2-7, with 10 bases aligning to TRBD2. Germline lookup yields CDR1 MNHEY and CDR2 SMNVEV (reference sequence). Trimming took 5 bases from V and 7 from J; bases not matched to a gene: 26. CDR3 length: 20 amino acids. CDR3 region: CASSPQGGLAGGLESGEQYF. The DNA of the CDR3 is TGTGCCAGCAGTCCTCAAGGGGGGTTAGCGGGAGGATTAGAGTCGGGAGAGCAGTACTTC.

This clonotype was detected many times. The gene calls are TRBV7-9 and TRBJ2-2; TRBD1 aligns across 8 bases. The germline gives CDR1 SEHNR, CDR2 FQNEAQ (reference sequence). V lost 5 bases, J lost 0 bases, and 5 bases stayed unmatched. The length of the CDR3 is 16 residues. DNA for the CDR3: TGTGCCAGCAGCGGAGGGGGACAGGCGAACACCGGGGAGCTGTTTTTT. Its translation: CASSGGGQANTGELFF.

This clonotype appeared many times. V gene TRBV7-9 combines with J gene TRBJ2-2; D is unclear. The ends were cut back, 3 bases at V and 2 bases at J, with 13 bases in the middle. This CDR3 is built from 16 residues. CDR1 and CDR2 from the germline V gene are SEHNR and FQNEAQ (reference sequence). The CDR3 nucleotides read TGTGCCAGCAGCTTCCCCCCCCCGCCTAACACCGGGGAGCTGTTTTTT. Residues: CASSFPPPPNTGELFF.

This clonotype was counted at least ten times. The chain links TRBV9 to TRBJ2-2, with 8 bases aligning to TRBD2. Germline V gives CDR1 SGDLS, CDR2 YYNGEE. Trimming at V came to 4 bases and at J to 6 bases, leaving 5 bases not matched to a gene. The CDR3 covers 14 residues. The CDR3 spells CASSLSGKAGELFF. As DNA, the CDR3 is TGTGCCAGCAGCCTTAGCGGGAAAGCCGGGGAGCTGTTTTTT.

This chain connects TRBV9 to TRBJ2-7; D unclear. The CDR3 runs 15 residues. Trimming removed 4 bases at V and 0 bases at J, with 14 bases between. Germline lookup yields CDR1 SGDLS and CDR2 YYNGEE. CDR3 region: CASSPSSEPSYEQYF. As DNA, the CDR3 is TGTGCCAGCAGCCCCTCGTCCGAGCCCTCCTACGAGCAGTACTTC. The full variable domain, in which reference TRBV9 and TRBJ2-7 provide the parts outside the CDR3, is DSGVTQTPKHLITATGQRVTLRCSPRSGDLSVYWYQQSLDQGLQFLIQYYNGEERAKGNILERFSAQQFPDLHSELNLSSLELGDSALYFCASSPSSEPSYEQYFGPGTRLTVT.

This clonotype was observed a handful of times. This chain joins TRBV6-5 and TRBJ1-2; D perhaps matches TRBD1 (6 bases). The V and J ends lost 6 bases and 7 bases respectively, with 18 bases between them. Germline V gives CDR1 MNHEY, CDR2 SVGAGI. CDR3 size: 14 residues. CDR3 in amino acids: CASSPPGDSSGYTF. The CDR3 bases are TGTGCCAGCAGCCCCCCAGGGGACTCTAGTGGCTACACCTTC.

On this clonotype: One junction end does not reproduce the germline sequence, and a read error may be involved. This CDR3 is CASSYSLAGAYNEKFF. The CDR3 DNA reads TGTGCCAGCAGTTACTCACTAGCGGGAGCCTACAATGAGAAGTTCTTC. The rearrangement uses TRBV6-5 and TRBJ2-1; 11 nucleotides agree with TRBD2. From germline, CDR1 is MNHEY and CDR2 SVGAGI. The CDR3 spans 16 residues.

This chain links TRBV19 with TRBJ2-3, with TRBD2 matching over 12 bases. From germline, CDR1 is LNHDA and CDR2 SQIVND (reference sequence). V shed 3 bases, J shed 3 bases, and the junction held 4 bases outside the gene matches. The CDR3 is 16 residues long. The CDR3 spells CASSIWLAGGTDTQYF. The CDR3 DNA follows: TGTGCCAGTAGTATCTGGCTAGCGGGGGGGACAGATACGCAGTATTTT.

The V gene is TRBV11-2, the J gene TRBJ2-7; 10 bases are shared with TRBD2. The ends lost 5 bases at V and 1 base at J; junction bases unmatched: 11. Germline V gene sequence: CDR1 SGHAT, CDR2 FQNNGV. The CDR3 length is 17 residues. CDR3 region: CASSRTSGDYQSYEQYF. The CDR3 bases are TGTGCCAGCAGCCGCACTAGCGGGGATTACCAATCCTACGAGCAGTACTTC.

This clonotype has at least ten counts. This chain uses TRBV7-9 with TRBJ1-1, with D hard to call. This CDR3 is built from 13 residues. V lost 5 bases to trimming and J lost 8 bases, with 15 bases between them. Germline lookup yields CDR1 SEHNR and CDR2 FQNEAQ (reference sequence). CDR3 region: CASSRAIDAEAFF. DNA of the CDR3: TGTGCCAGCAGCCGGGCGATCGACGCCGAAGCTTTCTTT. The full variable domain, in which reference TRBV7-9 and TRBJ1-1 provide the parts outside the CDR3, is DTGVSQNPRHKITKRGQNVTFRCDPISEHNRLYWYRQTLGQGPEFLTYFQNEAQLEKSRLLSDRFSAERPKGSFSTLEIQRTEQGDSAMYLCASSRAIDAEAFFGQGTRLTVV.

This sequence joins TRBV29-1 and TRBJ1-2; no definite D call. The V end was cut by 6 bases, the J end by 4 bases, with 12 bases between. The CDR3 extends over 12 amino acids. Germline assignment: CDR1 SQVTM and CDR2 ANQGSEA. The CDR3 DNA sequence: TGCAGCGTCCGATCGGGAGTCTATGGCTACACCTTC. This sequence encodes CSVRSGVYGYTF.

About this clonotype itself: A much larger clone differs from this one at a single base, so this may be a read error. The genes are TRBV5-1 and TRBJ2-3; 8 bases line up with TRBD1. The germline CDR1 and CDR2 sequences are SGHRS and YFSETQ. This CDR3 contains 18 residues. For the CDR3, the DNA is TGCGCCAGCAGCTTGGTGGTCGGTGCAGGGGGCTTCACAGATACGCGGTATTTT. Translating it yields CASSLVVGAGGFTDTRYF. The full variable domain, its missing parts supplied by reference TRBV5-1 and TRBJ2-3, is KAGVTQTPRYLIKTRGQQVTLSCSPISGHRSVSWYQQTPGQGLQFLFEYFSETQRNKGNFPGRFSGRQFSNSRSEMNVSTLELGDSALYLCASSLVVGAGGFTDTRYFGPGTRLTVL.

This clonotype has ten or more counts. The genes are TRBV7-2 and TRBJ2-5; D might be TRBD2 (6 bases). This CDR3 is built from 14 residues. Trimming took off 1 base at V and 5 bases at J, with 11 bases between the two ends. Germline CDR1 is SGHTA and CDR2 is FQGNSA. The CDR3 bases are TGTGCCAGCAGCTTAGGGATAGGGAGGGAGACCCAGTACTTC. Encoded protein: CASSLGIGRETQYF. The full variable domain, in which reference TRBV7-2 and TRBJ2-5 provide the parts outside the CDR3, is GAGVSQSPSNKVTEKGKDVELRCDPISGHTALYWYRQSLGQGLEFLIYFQGNSAPDKSGLPSDRFSAERTGGSVSTLTIQRTQQEDSAVYLCASSLGIGRETQYFGPGTRLLVL.